This T cell receptor beta chain comes out of a study of blood T cells in healthy people across ages. The second PCR ran roughly 7 to 11 cycles with a sample-barcoded 5' primer and J-beta primers. TCRdb used MiXCR to reprocess the 5' RACE reads, holding one entry per CDR3 protein. This sample has about 290,000 distinct CDR3 sequences, with around 29% found just once. Findings and limits, study-wide: Age showed a roughly linear inverse relationship with TCR beta diversity per million T cells.

This clonotype was counted a few times. What it binds is unknown. This clonotype originated in a woman between 65 and 79 years old in good health. Sequenced: blood.

CDR3 coding DNA: TGTGCCAGCAGCGTAGGGAAAGATACGCAGTATTTT. Its translation is CASSVGKDTQYF. This chain uses TRBV9 with TRBJ2-3; unclear D gene. The CDR3 sequence is 12 residues long. Germline CDR1 and CDR2: SGDLS and YYNGEE. V lost 0 bases and J lost 5, with 4 bases in between.